This is a list of T cell receptor beta chains from one sample in a study of blood T cell repertoires in COVID-19. The method was immunoSEQ multiplex PCR; TCRdb's version includes in-frame clones alone and lacks a portion of them. This sample has more than 45,000 clones, with just over 85% found just once. The sample was peripheral blood. The receptors originated from an older man with acute or convalescent COVID-19. CDR3s include the opening cysteine and the closing phenylalanine or tryptophan. The D gene is left open where the match is weak. For some rows the clone size is stated as once, few or many, or as a class when expanded; others skip it.

v_gene	j_gene	len	abundance	d_gene	CDR3aa	CDR3nt
TRBV7-3	TRBJ1-1	15	few	-	CASSLTGTPNTEAFF	TGTGCCAGCAGCTTAACAGGGACACCGAACACTGAAGCTTTCTTT
TRBV9	TRBJ2-3	14	-	-	CASSGGGHTDTQYF	TGTGCCAGCAGCGGCGGGGGACACACAGATACGCAGTATTTT
TRBV9	TRBJ1-2	14	-	-	CASSVEPREYGYTF	TGTGCCAGCAGCGTAGAACCTCGGGAGTATGGCTACACCTTC
TRBV6-1	TRBJ2-7	13	-	-	CASSEALRYEQYF	TGTGCCAGCAGTGAAGCTCTCCGCTACGAGCAGTACTTC
TRBV5-1	TRBJ2-1	17	-	-	CASSLLLASGEVGEQFF	TGCGCCAGCAGCTTATTACTAGCTAGTGGGGAGGTTGGGGAGCAGTTCTTC
TRBV6-5	TRBJ2-7	15	-	TRBD1	CASSPTGGTSYEQYF	TGTGCCAGCAGTCCGACAGGGGGCACATCCTACGAGCAGTACTTC
TRBV5-4	TRBJ2-5	15	-	-	CASSSQGGVGETQYF	TGTGCCAGCAGCTCTCAGGGAGGCGTTGGAGAGACCCAGTACTTC
TRBV5-4	TRBJ2-7	15	-	TRBD1	CASSLGQGISYEQYF	TGTGCCAGCAGCTTGGGACAGGGGATTTCCTACGAGCAGTACTTC
TRBV6-5	TRBJ2-2	14	-	-	CASSPGINTGELFF	TGTGCCAGCAGTCCAGGGATAAACACCGGGGAGCTGTTTTTT
TRBV12-5	TRBJ2-7	13	-	TRBD1	CASGFQTGGEQYF	TGTGCTAGTGGTTTCCAGACAGGGGGCGAGCAGTACTTC
TRBV16	TRBJ1-6	14	-	-	CASRSDRNNSPLHF	TGTGCCAGCAGGAGCGACAGGAATAATTCACCCCTCCACTTT
TRBV29-1	TRBJ2-7	12	-	-	CSVEVALDEQYF	TGCAGCGTTGAAGTAGCGCTGGACGAGCAGTACTTC
TRBV30	TRBJ1-2	13	-	TRBD1	CASRTGRAGGYTF	TGTGCCTCGCGGACAGGGAGGGCAGGAGGCTACACCTTC
TRBV7-6	TRBJ1-6	16	-	-	CASSLVGQIGYSPLHF	TGTGCCAGCAGCTTGGTTGGCCAAATCGGGTATTCACCCCTCCACTTT
TRBV10-1	TRBJ2-3	15	-	-	CASSESGGHTDTQYF	TGCGCCAGCAGTGAGTCGGGCGGACACACAGATACGCAGTATTTT
TRBV5-1	TRBJ1-1	13	once	-	CASSGSGYTEAFF	TGCGCCAGCAGTGGGTCAGGGTACACTGAAGCTTTCTTT
TRBV6-5	TRBJ2-2	16	-	-	CASSSRTRANTGELFF	TGTGCCAGCAGTTCCCGGACGAGGGCGAACACCGGGGAGCTGTTTTTT
TRBV27	TRBJ1-6	15	-	TRBD1	CASSLDRGSFSPLHF	TGTGCCAGCAGTTTAGACAGGGGCTCCTTTTCACCCCTCCACTTT
TRBV6-5	TRBJ2-3	15	-	TRBD1	CASRVEGARTDTQYF	TGTGCCAGCAGGGTCGAGGGGGCAAGGACAGATACGCAGTATTTT
TRBV10-3	TRBJ1-6	13	few	-	CAIRTSGDSPLHF	TGTGCCATCAGGACTTCAGGGGACTCACCCCTCCACTTT
TRBV6-5	TRBJ1-5	15	few	TRBD1	CASSPDRGGNQPQHF	TGTGCCAGCAGCCCGGACAGGGGAGGCAATCAGCCCCAGCATTTT
TRBV7-9	TRBJ2-2	15	-	TRBD1	CASSRQGSRTGELFF	TGTGCCAGCAGCCGACAGGGTAGTCGGACCGGGGAGCTGTTTTTT
TRBV3-1/TRBV3-2	TRBJ1-3	17	-	TRBD1	CASSHGQGKSSGNTIYF	TGTGCCAGCAGCCACGGACAGGGGAAGAGCTCTGGAAACACCATATATTTT
TRBV4-2	TRBJ2-2	17	-	TRBD2	CASSQDPAGGPNGELFF	TGTGCCAGCAGCCAAGATCCAGCGGGGGGGCCTAACGGGGAGCTGTTTTTT
TRBV7-2	TRBJ2-1	12	-	TRBD2	CAGRAGVSEQFF	TGTGCCGGGCGAGCGGGGGTTAGTGAGCAGTTCTTC
TRBV3-1/TRBV3-2	TRBJ1-1	14	-	TRBD1	CASRSGGSSTEAFF	TGTGCCAGTCGATCAGGGGGGAGTAGCACTGAAGCTTTCTTT
TRBV10-2	TRBJ2-7	15	-	TRBD1	CATRTRGTGAYEQYF	TGCGCCACCCGAACCCGAGGGACAGGGGCATACGAGCAGTACTTC
TRBV5-4	TRBJ2-7	13	few	-	CASSLDDSYEQYF	TGTGCCAGCAGCTTGGACGACAGCTACGAGCAGTACTTC
TRBV19	TRBJ1-6	16	-	-	CASSIDVRPYNSPLHF	TGTGCCAGTAGTATAGATGTCAGGCCCTATAATTCACCCCTCCACTTT
TRBV27	TRBJ2-7	15	-	TRBD1	CASNPTGTGSYEQYF	TGTGCCAGCAACCCCACCGGGACAGGGTCCTACGAGCAGTACTTC
TRBV5-1	TRBJ1-5	14	-	TRBD1	CASSPSTGDQPQHF	TGCGCCAGCAGCCCGTCGACAGGGGATCAGCCCCAGCATTTT
TRBV2	TRBJ2-7	14	-	TRBD1	CASTRDRGPGKQYF	TGTGCCAGCACTCGGGACAGGGGGCCGGGGAAGCAGTACTTC
TRBV11-2	TRBJ2-1	13	-	TRBD1	CASSQLTGGSQFF	TGTGCCAGCAGCCAATTAACAGGGGGGTCCCAGTTCTTC
TRBV19	TRBJ1-1	15	-	-	CASSPQTRMNTEAFF	TGTGCCAGTAGTCCTCAGACGCGGATGAACACTGAAGCTTTCTTT
TRBV28	TRBJ2-1	14	-	-	CASSLAGDYNEQFF	TGTGCCAGCAGTTTAGCAGGGGACTACAATGAGCAGTTCTTC
TRBV7-6	TRBJ2-3	16	-	-	CASSLGGWGHGDTQYF	TGTGCCAGCAGCTTAGGCGGTTGGGGGCATGGTGATACGCAGTATTTT
TRBV6-5	TRBJ2-5	15	-	TRBD2	CASSPAGGNQETQYF	TGTGCCAGCAGCCCAGCGGGGGGGAACCAAGAGACCCAGTACTTC
TRBV14	TRBJ1-1	17	-	TRBD1	CASSPRRGRIINTEAFF	TGTGCCAGCAGCCCTCGCAGGGGGCGAATCATAAACACTGAAGCTTTCTTT
TRBV6-2/TRBV6-3	TRBJ1-5	16	-	-	CASSYAGGGSNQPQHF	TGTGCCAGCAGTTATGCTGGAGGAGGGAGCAATCAGCCCCAGCATTTT
TRBV6-5	TRBJ2-5	16	-	TRBD2	CASSYSIAGGQETQYF	TGTGCCAGCAGTTACTCGATAGCGGGGGGACAAGAGACCCAGTACTTC
TRBV7-2	TRBJ1-2	13	-	-	CASSETGDYGYTF	TGTGCCAGCAGCGAGACGGGGGACTATGGCTACACCTTC
TRBV7-2	TRBJ1-1	16	-	-	CASSPREVWSGTEAFF	TGTGCCAGCAGCCCCCGGGAGGTCTGGTCAGGCACTGAAGCTTTCTTT
TRBV18	TRBJ2-3	15	-	TRBD2	CASSPASGGPDTQYF	TGTGCCAGCTCACCCGCTAGCGGGGGGCCAGATACGCAGTATTTT
TRBV24-1	TRBJ2-1	14	-	-	CATSDAARGNEQFF	TGTGCCACCAGTGATGCCGCCCGGGGGAATGAGCAGTTCTTC
TRBV10-3	TRBJ1-2	15	-	TRBD1	CAIKPGGQGNYGYTF	TGTGCCATCAAACCAGGGGGACAGGGTAACTATGGCTACACCTTC
TRBV19	TRBJ1-5	16	-	-	CASSSATVYSNQPQHF	TGTGCCAGTAGTAGCGCGACAGTCTATAGCAATCAGCCCCAGCATTTT
TRBV23-1	TRBJ1-6	14	-	-	CASSATEFETPLHF	TGCGCCAGCAGCGCGACAGAGTTTGAAACACCCCTCCACTTT
TRBV6-5	TRBJ1-5	14	once	TRBD1	CASINRGSNQPQHF	TGTGCCAGCATCAACAGGGGAAGCAATCAGCCCCAGCATTTT
TRBV5-1	TRBJ2-1	15	-	TRBD2	CASSPRPAGGNEQFF	TGCGCCAGCAGCCCGCGTCCAGCGGGGGGGAATGAGCAGTTCTTC